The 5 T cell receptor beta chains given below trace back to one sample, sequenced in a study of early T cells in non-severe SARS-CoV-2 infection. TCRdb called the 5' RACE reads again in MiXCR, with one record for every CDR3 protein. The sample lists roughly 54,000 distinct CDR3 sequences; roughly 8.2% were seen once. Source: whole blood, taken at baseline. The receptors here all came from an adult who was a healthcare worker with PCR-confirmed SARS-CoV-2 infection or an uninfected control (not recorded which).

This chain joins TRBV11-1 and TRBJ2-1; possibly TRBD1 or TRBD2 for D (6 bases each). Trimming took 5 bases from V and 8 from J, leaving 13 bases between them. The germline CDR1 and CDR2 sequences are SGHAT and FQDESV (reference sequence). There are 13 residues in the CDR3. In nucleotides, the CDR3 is TGTGCCAGCAGCCTTAACGGGGGCCATGAGCAGTTCTTC. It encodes CASSLNGGHEQFF.

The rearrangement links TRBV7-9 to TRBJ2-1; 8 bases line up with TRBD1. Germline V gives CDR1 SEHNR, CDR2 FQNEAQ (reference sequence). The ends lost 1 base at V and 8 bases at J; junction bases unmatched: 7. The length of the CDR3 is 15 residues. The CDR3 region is CASSLVVRGRDEQFF. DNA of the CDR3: TGTGCCAGCAGCTTAGTGGTCAGGGGGCGCGATGAGCAGTTCTTC.

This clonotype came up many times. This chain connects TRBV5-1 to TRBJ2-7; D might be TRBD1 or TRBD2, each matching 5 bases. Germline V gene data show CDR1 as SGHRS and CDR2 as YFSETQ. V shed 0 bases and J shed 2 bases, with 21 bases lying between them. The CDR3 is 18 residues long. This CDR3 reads CASSLAPGRPPQPYEQYF. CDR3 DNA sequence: TGCGCCAGCAGCTTGGCCCCAGGGAGACCACCACAACCCTACGAGCAGTACTTC.

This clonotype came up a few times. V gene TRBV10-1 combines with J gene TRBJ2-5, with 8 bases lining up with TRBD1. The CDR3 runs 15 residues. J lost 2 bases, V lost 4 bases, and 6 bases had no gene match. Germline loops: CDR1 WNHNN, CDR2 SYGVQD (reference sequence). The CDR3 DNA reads TGCGCCAGCAGTGCCGCCGGGACAGGACAAGAGACCCAGTACTTC. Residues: CASSAAGTGQETQYF.

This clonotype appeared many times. The CDR3 bases are TGTGCCAGCAGCGTAGTCCAAAACACCGGGGAGCTGTTTTTT. Translation gives CASSVVQNTGELFF. J is TRBJ2-2 and V is TRBV9, with D unclear. This CDR3 is built from 14 residues. The germline gives CDR1 SGDLS, CDR2 YYNGEE. V lost 0 bases, J lost 2 bases, and 5 bases lay in between.